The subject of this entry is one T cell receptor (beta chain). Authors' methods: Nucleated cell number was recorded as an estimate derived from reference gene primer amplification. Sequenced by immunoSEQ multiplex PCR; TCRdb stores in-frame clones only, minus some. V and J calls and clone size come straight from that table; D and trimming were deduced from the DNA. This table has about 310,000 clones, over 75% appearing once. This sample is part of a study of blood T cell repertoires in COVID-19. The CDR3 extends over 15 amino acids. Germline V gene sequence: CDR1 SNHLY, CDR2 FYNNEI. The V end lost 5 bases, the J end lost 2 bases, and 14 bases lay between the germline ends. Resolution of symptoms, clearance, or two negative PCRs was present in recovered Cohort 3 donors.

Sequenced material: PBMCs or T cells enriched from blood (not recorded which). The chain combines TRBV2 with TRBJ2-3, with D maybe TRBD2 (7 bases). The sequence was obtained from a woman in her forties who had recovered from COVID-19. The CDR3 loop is CASSLGGGNTDTQYF. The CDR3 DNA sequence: TGTGCCAGCAGTCTAGGGGGAGGGAACACAGATACGCAGTATTTT. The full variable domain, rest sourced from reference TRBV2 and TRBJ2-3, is EPEVTQTPSHQVTQMGQEVILRCVPISNHLYFYWYRQILGQKVEFLVSFYNNEISEKSEIFDDQFSVERPDGSNFTLKIRSTKLEDSAMYFCASSLGGGNTDTQYFGPGTRLTVL.